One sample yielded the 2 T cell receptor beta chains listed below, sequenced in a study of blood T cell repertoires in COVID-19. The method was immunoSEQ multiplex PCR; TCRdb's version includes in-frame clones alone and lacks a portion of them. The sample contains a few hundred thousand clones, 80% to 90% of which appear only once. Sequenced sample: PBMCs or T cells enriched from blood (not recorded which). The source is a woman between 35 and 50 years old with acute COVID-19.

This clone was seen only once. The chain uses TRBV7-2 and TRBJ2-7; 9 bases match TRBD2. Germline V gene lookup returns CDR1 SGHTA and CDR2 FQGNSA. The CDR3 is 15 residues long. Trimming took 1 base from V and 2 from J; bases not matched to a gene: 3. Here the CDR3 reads CASSLGQREAYEQYF. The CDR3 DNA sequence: TGTGCCAGCAGCTTAGGCCAGCGGGAGGCCTACGAGCAGTACTTC.

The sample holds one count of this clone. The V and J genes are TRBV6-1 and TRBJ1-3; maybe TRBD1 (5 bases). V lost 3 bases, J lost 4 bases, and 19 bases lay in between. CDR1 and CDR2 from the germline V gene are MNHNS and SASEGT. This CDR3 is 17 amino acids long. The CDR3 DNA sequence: TGTGCCAGCAGTGAGCCCGCGTTCCTGGGGCGAGGAAACACCATATATTTT. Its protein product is CASSEPAFLGRGNTIYF.